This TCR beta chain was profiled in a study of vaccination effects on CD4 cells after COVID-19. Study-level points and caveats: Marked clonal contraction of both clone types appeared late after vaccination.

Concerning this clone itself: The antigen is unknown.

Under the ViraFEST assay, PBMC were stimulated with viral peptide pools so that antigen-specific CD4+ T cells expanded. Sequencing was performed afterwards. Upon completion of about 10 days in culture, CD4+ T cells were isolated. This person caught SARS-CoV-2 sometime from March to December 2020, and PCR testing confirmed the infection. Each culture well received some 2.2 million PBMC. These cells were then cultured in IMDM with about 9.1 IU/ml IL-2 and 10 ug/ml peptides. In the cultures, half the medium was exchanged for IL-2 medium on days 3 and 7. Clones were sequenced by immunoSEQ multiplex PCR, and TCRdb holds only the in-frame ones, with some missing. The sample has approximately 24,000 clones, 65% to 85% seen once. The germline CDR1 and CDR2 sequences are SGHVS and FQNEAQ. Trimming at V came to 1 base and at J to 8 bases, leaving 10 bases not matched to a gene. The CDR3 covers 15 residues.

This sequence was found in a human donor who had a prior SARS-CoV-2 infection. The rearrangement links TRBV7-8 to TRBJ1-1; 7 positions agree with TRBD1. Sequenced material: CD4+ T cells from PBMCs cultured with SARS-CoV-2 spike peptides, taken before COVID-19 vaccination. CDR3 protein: CASSLGIVQGTEAFF. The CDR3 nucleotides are TGTGCCAGCAGCTTAGGAATAGTACAGGGGACCGAAGCTTTCTTT.